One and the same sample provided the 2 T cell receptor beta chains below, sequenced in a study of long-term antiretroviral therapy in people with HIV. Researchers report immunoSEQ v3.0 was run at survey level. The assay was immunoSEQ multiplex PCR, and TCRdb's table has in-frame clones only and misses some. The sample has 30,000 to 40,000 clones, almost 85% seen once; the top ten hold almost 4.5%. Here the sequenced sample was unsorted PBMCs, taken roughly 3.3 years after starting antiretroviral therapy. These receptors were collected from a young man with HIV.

The CDR3 DNA sequence: TGTGCCAGCAGTGAAACCGGGACAGGGTATCTTATGGGGCTTAATGAAAAACTGTTTTTT. It yields the protein CASSETGTGYLMGLNEKLFF. The chain joins TRBV6-1 to TRBJ1-4, with 9 positions matching TRBD1. Unmatched junction bases numbered 17, after V lost 2 bases and J lost 4 bases. Germline V gene lookup returns CDR1 MNHNS and CDR2 SASEGT. The CDR3 loop spans 20 amino acids.

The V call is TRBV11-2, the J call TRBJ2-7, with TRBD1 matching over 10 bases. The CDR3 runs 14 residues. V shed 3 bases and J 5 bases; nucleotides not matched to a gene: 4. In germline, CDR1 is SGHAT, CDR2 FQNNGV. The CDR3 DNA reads TGTGCCAGCAGCTTTACCGGGACAGGGGACGAGCAGTACTTC. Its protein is CASSFTGTGDEQYF.